These 32 T cell receptor beta chains originate from one sample sequenced in a study of blood T cell repertoires in COVID-19. Generated by immunoSEQ multiplex PCR, the TCRdb table keeps only in-frame clones and is missing some. The data hold 300,000 to 400,000 clones, with around 89% observed a single time. Sequencing input: peripheral blood. Source of these receptors: a woman in her 30s with COVID-19, enrolled during active disease.

The chain combines TRBV9 with TRBJ2-7; D not certain. This CDR3 has 14 amino acids. V shed 0 bases and J shed 0 bases, with 7 bases lying between them. The germline gives CDR1 SGDLS, CDR2 YYNGEE. The CDR3 DNA reads as TGTGCCAGCAGCGTAGGCACTACCTCCTACGAGCAGTACTTC. It translates to CASSVGTTSYEQYF.

The gene calls are TRBV5-4 and TRBJ2-2, with TRBD1 identical over 7 bases. This CDR3 has 14 residues. J gave up 6 bases and V 4 bases, and 6 bases lay outside the gene matches. Germline lookup yields CDR1 SGHNT and CDR2 YYREEE (reference sequence). The CDR3 here is CASSPGQVPGELFF. CDR3 in DNA: TGTGCCAGCAGCCCTGGACAGGTCCCCGGGGAGCTGTTTTTT.

The chain recombines TRBV13 with TRBJ2-1; TRBD2 might be the D (6 bases). This CDR3 region has 13 residues. CDR1 is PRHDT, CDR2 FYEKMQ, per germline (reference sequence). V lost 4 bases, J lost 7 bases, and 11 bases lay in between. The CDR3 reads CASSSRSGNEQFF. The CDR3 DNA is TGTGCCAGCAGCTCCCGTAGCGGAAATGAGCAGTTCTTC.

This clone was observed a few times. The chain uses TRBV2 and TRBJ1-5; D ambiguous. With 3 bases removed from V and 4 bases from J, the gap between germline ends came to 7 bases. The CDR3 consists of 13 residues. The germline V gene encodes CDR1 SNHLY and CDR2 FYNNEI. DNA for the CDR3: TGTGCCAGCAGTGACCACCGGAATCAGCCCCAGCATTTT. It encodes CASSDHRNQPQHF.

The CDR3 is CASSLGVNYGYTF. The CDR3 DNA sequence: TGCGCCAGCAGCTTGGGAGTTAACTATGGCTACACCTTC. The chain combines TRBV5-1 with TRBJ1-2; D ambiguous. Germline V gives CDR1 SGHRS, CDR2 YFSETQ. The CDR3 consists of 13 residues. The V gene lost 0 bases and the J gene lost 1 base, with 4 bases spanning the gap. Complete variable domain (other parts from reference TRBV5-1 and TRBJ1-2): KAGVTQTPRYLIKTRGQQVTLSCSPISGHRSVSWYQQTPGQGLQFLFEYFSETQRNKGNFPGRFSGRQFSNSRSEMNVSTLELGDSALYLCASSLGVNYGYTFGSGTRLTVV.

A single count supports this clone. The chain couples TRBV5-1 to TRBJ2-4; D perhaps matches TRBD2 (7 bases). The CDR3 contains 14 residues. V lost 0 bases, J lost 6 bases, and 10 bases lay in between. The V gene's germline CDR1 is SGHRS and CDR2 YFSETQ. The CDR3 nucleotides read TGCGCCAGCAGCTTGGTGGCGGGGGCAAACATTCAGTACTTC. Residues: CASSLVAGANIQYF.

The V call is TRBV4-1, the J call TRBJ1-2, with TRBD1 matching 9 bases. Germline V gives CDR1 MGHRA, CDR2 YSYEKL. The V segment lost 5 bases and the J segment 8 bases; nucleotides outside the gene matches: 9. CDR3 length: 14 amino acids. DNA for the CDR3: TGCGCCAGCAGCTTCCCGGGACAGGGTAAGGGCTACACCTTC. Protein: CASSFPGQGKGYTF.

The chain has TRBV19 and TRBJ2-1; D is perhaps TRBD2 (7 bases). The germline V gene encodes CDR1 LNHDA and CDR2 SQIVND (reference sequence). CDR3 length: 14 residues. Trimming cost V 7 bases and J 8 bases, with 18 bases left between them. CDR3 amino acids: CASNFVGGPHEQFF. CDR3 nucleotide sequence: TGTGCCAGTAACTTTGTGGGGGGGCCCCATGAGCAGTTCTTC.

The chain is built from TRBV7-9 and TRBJ2-5, with 9 nucleotides matching TRBD1. V lost 3 bases to trimming and J lost 0 bases; unmatched junction nucleotides: 2. This CDR3 spans 15 amino acids. Germline V gives CDR1 SEHNR, CDR2 FQNEAQ (reference sequence). The CDR3 here is CASSFGQGYQETQYF. CDR3 nucleotides: TGTGCCAGCAGCTTCGGACAGGGGTACCAAGAGACCCAGTACTTC.

The chain employs TRBV5-4 and TRBJ2-7; TRBD2 matches 11 bases. CDR1 and CDR2 from the germline V gene are SGHNT and YYREEE (reference sequence). V was pared by 0 bases and J by 5 bases, with 7 bases of the junction left unmatched. The CDR3 consists of 16 residues. This CDR3 reads CASSLDSGLAVDEQYF. CDR3 DNA sequence: TGTGCCAGCAGCTTGGATTCGGGACTAGCGGTGGACGAGCAGTACTTC.

The chain recombines TRBV6-5 with TRBJ1-6, with TRBD1 as a possible D gene (6 bases). Germline CDR1 reads MNHEY; CDR2 reads SVGAGI. The length of the CDR3 is 16 residues. V lost 2 bases, J lost 4 bases, and 12 bases lay in between. This chain's CDR3 is CASSYGQTRYNSPLHF. CDR3 DNA sequence: TGTGCCAGCAGTTACGGACAGACCAGATATAATTCACCCCTCCACTTT.

This chain connects TRBV18 to TRBJ1-2; D unclear. The CDR3 contains 13 residues. Trimming stripped 5 bases from V and 4 bases from J, with 11 bases between. Per germline, CDR1 KGHSH and CDR2 LQKENI. The CDR3 DNA follows: TGTGCCAGCTCATTAGACGGGTTCTATGGCTACACCTTC. Translated: CASSLDGFYGYTF.

The V call is TRBV7-2, the J call TRBJ1-2; no definite D call. Germline V gene lookup returns CDR1 SGHTA and CDR2 FQGNSA. The CDR3 totals 14 residues. Trimming shortened V by 1 base and J by 4 bases, and 10 bases separated the two germline ends. This chain's CDR3 is CASSLVTNLYGYTF. Written as DNA, the CDR3 is TGTGCCAGCAGCTTAGTCACAAACCTCTATGGCTACACCTTC.

The chain couples TRBV5-1 to TRBJ1-1; 8 bases line up with TRBD1. Germline V gene data show CDR1 as SGHRS and CDR2 as YFSETQ. This CDR3 has 14 amino acids. V lost 4 bases to trimming and J lost 1 base; unmatched junction nucleotides: 3. CDR3: CASSRGTGNTEAFF. The CDR3 DNA reads TGCGCCAGCAGCCGGGGGACAGGGAACACTGAAGCTTTCTTT.

This clone is a singleton in its sample. The chain is built from TRBV29-1 and TRBJ2-3; 7 nucleotides align to TRBD1. Trimming took 7 bases from V and 2 from J; bases not matched to a gene: 9. Germline lookup yields CDR1 SQVTM and CDR2 ANQGSEA. The CDR3 totals 14 residues. The CDR3, as DNA: TGCAGCGCCAGGAAGGGGACAGCCACAGATACGCAGTATTTT. This translates into CSARKGTATDTQYF.

This chain links TRBV7-2 with TRBJ2-5, with D possibly TRBD2 on 6 matching bases. CDR1 is SGHTA and CDR2 is FQGNSA in the germline V gene. Trimming left V 3 bases short and J 2 bases short, with 13 bases between. This CDR3 has 15 residues. Here the CDR3 reads CASSFMARGQETQYF. In DNA form, the CDR3 reads TGTGCCAGCAGCTTTATGGCGCGGGGACAAGAGACCCAGTACTTC.

The genes are TRBV25-1 and TRBJ1-1; possibly TRBD1 for D (5 bases). CDR3 length: 16 amino acids. V was clipped by 1 base and J by 5 bases, with 17 bases between them. Per germline, CDR1 MGHDK and CDR2 SYGVNS. CDR3 region: CASSEWDGGFGTEAFF. The CDR3 bases are TGTGCCAGCAGTGAATGGGACGGGGGGTTCGGGACTGAAGCTTTCTTT.

The V gene is TRBV29-1, the J gene TRBJ2-1; 13 bases are shared with TRBD2. CDR3 size: 15 residues. The V segment lost 2 bases and the J segment 7 bases; nucleotides outside the gene matches: 5. Germline V gene sequence: CDR1 SQVTM, CDR2 ANQGSEA. CDR3 DNA: TGCAGCGTTGAAAGCGGGACTAGCGGGGTTAATGAGCAGTTCTTC. This translates into CSVESGTSGVNEQFF.

The V gene is TRBV5-1, the J gene TRBJ1-5, with D tentatively TRBD1 (6 bases). The CDR3 extends over 15 amino acids. From germline, CDR1 is SGHRS and CDR2 YFSETQ. The V end was cut by 4 bases, the J end by 6 bases, with 17 bases between. For the CDR3, the DNA is TGCGCCAGCAGCCTAAGTCCCGGGACATTTCAGCCCCAGCATTTT. Protein product: CASSLSPGTFQPQHF.

The V gene is TRBV28, the J gene TRBJ2-2; tentatively, D is TRBD2 (5 bases). CDR3 length: 16 residues. Per germline, CDR1 MDHEN and CDR2 SYDVKM. V was pared by 10 bases and J by 2 bases, with 20 bases between. In nucleotides, the CDR3 is TGTGCCACCCCCTCCCTCAGGACTGAAAACACCGGGGAGCTGTTTTTT. It yields the protein CATPSLRTENTGELFF.

The rearrangement links TRBV2 to TRBJ1-6; 9 bases match TRBD1. V shed 7 bases and J 5 bases; nucleotides not matched to a gene: 6. This CDR3 spans 15 amino acids. Per the germline V gene, CDR1 is SNHLY and CDR2 is FYNNEI. The CDR3 coding sequence is TGTGCCAGCACCCGGGACAGGGCGGATAATTCACCCCTCCACTTT. Translated: CASTRDRADNSPLHF.

The rearrangement links TRBV11-2 to TRBJ1-2; a possible D gene is TRBD1 (5 bases). CDR3 length: 14 residues. V shed 7 bases and J shed 4 bases, with 16 bases lying between them. Per the germline V gene, CDR1 is SGHAT and CDR2 is FQNNGV. In nucleotides, the CDR3 is TGTGCCAGCACCCGGGGAGGGACTAGCTATGGCTACACCTTC. Translating it yields CASTRGGTSYGYTF.

The chain is built from TRBV5-1 and TRBJ1-2; 8 bases align to TRBD1. J gave up 6 bases and V 4 bases, and 5 bases lay outside the gene matches. The germline CDR1 and CDR2 sequences are SGHRS and YFSETQ. The CDR3 spans 13 residues. The CDR3 nucleotides are TGCGCCAGCAGCACAACAGGGGGAGATGGCTACACCTTC. Translated: CASSTTGGDGYTF.

The V call is TRBV11-3, the J call TRBJ1-1; no definite D call. The CDR3 runs to 13 residues. The germline V and J ends were trimmed by 0 bases and 10 bases, with 12 bases remaining between them. Germline values: CDR1 SGHNT, CDR2 YENEEA. The CDR3 sequence: CASSLDRERRAFF. CDR3 in DNA: TGTGCCAGCAGCTTAGATCGGGAGAGACGAGCTTTCTTT.

The genes are TRBV7-8 and TRBJ1-2; D is possibly TRBD1 (5 bases). The V and J ends lost 5 bases and 4 bases respectively, with 17 bases between them. The length of the CDR3 is 15 residues. Germline-derived CDR1 and CDR2 are SGHVS and FQNEAQ. Here the CDR3 DNA reads TGTGCCAGCAGCCCTAACTGGGGGGTTACCTATGGCTACACCTTC. Amino acids: CASSPNWGVTYGYTF.

This clone has only a few counts. V and J are TRBV9 and TRBJ1-1; TRBD1 is a possible D gene (5 bases). The CDR3 runs to 14 residues. Germline CDR1 is SGDLS and CDR2 is YYNGEE. V lost 1 base and J 4 bases, leaving 11 bases between the germline ends. The DNA for the CDR3 is TGTGCCAGCAGCGTAATGGACACCCGCACTGAAGCTTTCTTT. It codes for CASSVMDTRTEAFF.

This clone was seen more than once but under ten times. This chain joins TRBV11-2 and TRBJ1-2, with TRBD1 as a possible D gene (6 bases). The CDR3 sequence is 14 residues long. Germline V gene lookup returns CDR1 SGHAT and CDR2 FQNNGV. Trimming pared 2 bases from V and 6 bases from J, leaving 13 bases between. The CDR3 DNA sequence: TGTGCCAGCAGCTTACAAGAGGGGGATGATGGCTACACCTTC. As protein: CASSLQEGDDGYTF.

This chain's CDR3 is CASSRGMQETQYF. The CDR3, as DNA: TGTGCCAGCAGCAGGGGGATGCAAGAGACCCAGTACTTC. The J gene is TRBJ2-5, the V gene TRBV28, with TRBD1 matching 7 bases. This CDR3 has 13 amino acids. Trimming at V came to 6 bases and at J to 2 bases, leaving 3 bases not matched to a gene. Germline CDR1 MDHEN, CDR2 SYDVKM.

V gene TRBV2 combines with J gene TRBJ2-1; no firm D call. Trimming stripped 7 bases from V and 9 bases from J, with 7 bases between. Germline V gives CDR1 SNHLY, CDR2 FYNNEI. There are 10 residues in the CDR3. This CDR3 is CASTLLEQFF. The CDR3 coding sequence is TGTGCCAGCACCCTCCTTGAGCAGTTCTTC.

The chain joins TRBV28 to TRBJ1-5, with TRBD1 as a possible D gene (6 bases). The CDR3 runs 15 residues. V was cut by 6 bases and J by 0 bases, with 12 bases left in between. CDR1 MDHEN and CDR2 SYDVKM come from the germline V gene. The CDR3 reads CASRSNRDSNQPQHF. The CDR3 coding sequence is TGTGCCAGCAGGAGTAACAGGGATAGCAATCAGCCCCAGCATTTT. The complete variable domain, with remaining parts taken from reference TRBV28 and TRBJ1-5, reads DVKVTQSSRYLVKRTGEKVFLECVQDMDHENMFWYRQDPGLGLRLIYFSYDVKMKEKGDIPEGYSVSREKKERFSLILESASTNQTSMYLCASRSNRDSNQPQHFGDGTRLSIL.

The V gene is TRBV4-3, the J gene TRBJ1-4, with D perhaps TRBD1 (5 bases). The CDR3 is 15 amino acids. Germline V gene lookup returns CDR1 LGHNA and CDR2 YSLEER. Trimming pared 2 bases from V and 13 bases from J, leaving 20 bases between. CDR3 DNA sequence: TGCGCCAGCAGCCAACCCATGGGGCAGACCCAGAGACTGTTTTTT. Translation gives CASSQPMGQTQRLFF.

This sequence joins TRBV2 and TRBJ2-2; possibly TRBD2 for D (6 bases). V lost 1 base and J 2 bases, leaving 8 bases between the germline ends. CDR3 length equals 15 residues. CDR1 and CDR2 from the germline V gene are SNHLY and FYNNEI. CDR3 nucleotide sequence: TGTGCCAGCAGTGAAGGCGGGGCTAACACCGGGGAGCTGTTTTTT. Its protein product is CASSEGGANTGELFF.